Given below is one T cell receptor (beta chain) in context. The libraries were made with immunoSEQ v3. Repertoires were generated with immunoSEQ multiplex PCR, while TCRdb's copy carries only in-frame clones and drops some. The sample contains more than 90,000 clones, roughly 65% of which appear only once. Indicated time point: pre-treatment sample, taken before nivolumab and TIL therapy. Most excised metastases sampled were pleural nodules or supraclavicular lymph nodes. CDR1 is LNHDA and CDR2 is SQIVND in the germline V gene (reference sequence). After removal of 5 bases from V and 2 bases from J, the junction contained 8 bases not matched to a gene. This CDR3 is 15 amino acids long. The data are from a study of TIL therapy for anti-PD-1-resistant metastatic lung cancer.

This TCR was sampled from a person aged 25-79 years with non-small cell lung cancer. The gene calls are TRBV19 and TRBJ2-7; 8 bases are shared with TRBD2. The sequences come from tumor tissue, collected at baseline. DNA of the CDR3: TGTGCCAGTAGTTTTCGACTAGCGCTGACCTACGAGCAGTACTTC. Its translation: CASSFRLALTYEQYF. Variable domain in full (rest from reference TRBV19 and TRBJ2-7): DGGITQSPKYLFRKEGQNVTLSCEQNLNHDAMYWYRQDPGQGLRLIYYSQIVNDFQKGDIAEGYSVSREKKESFPLTVTSAQKNPTAFYLCASSFRLALTYEQYFGPGTRLTVT.